A selection of T cell receptor beta chains follows, all from one sample in a study of control samples from healthy donors and cancer patients. Clones were read by immunoSEQ multiplex PCR, and TCRdb kept only the in-frame ones, dropping some. The sample holds 100,000 to 150,000 clones; about 90% are singletons and the top ten take 2% to 2.5%. The sample comprised blood. The source is a woman aged 50 to 65 in good health. Each CDR3 is given with its conserved first and last residue. A D gene is named only where the DNA matches it firmly. Only part of the rows carry a size: once, few, many, or a class if the clone is expanded.

J gene: TRBJ1-2; D gene: -; V gene: TRBV6-2/TRBV6-3; clone size: -; CDR3 protein: CASSYPNRHTNYGYTF; CDR3 DNA: TGTGCCAGCAGTTACCCCAACAGGCATACTAACTATGGCTACACCTTC
J gene: TRBJ1-1; D gene: -; V gene: TRBV5-6; clone size: -; CDR3 protein: CASSVSTEAFF; CDR3 DNA: TGTGCCAGCAGCGTGAGCACTGAAGCTTTCTTT
J gene: TRBJ2-1; D gene: -; V gene: TRBV5-4; clone size: -; CDR3 protein: CASSPSGRPEGEQFF; CDR3 DNA: TGTGCCAGCAGCCCCTCCGGTCGGCCGGAAGGTGAGCAGTTCTTC
J gene: TRBJ2-1; D gene: -; V gene: TRBV24-1; clone size: medium-sized; CDR3 protein: CATGSRVDYNEQFF; CDR3 DNA: TGTGCCACCGGGTCTAGAGTTGATTACAATGAGCAGTTCTTC
J gene: TRBJ1-4; D gene: -; V gene: TRBV2; clone size: -; CDR3 protein: CASSQEATNEKLFF; CDR3 DNA: TGTGCCAGTAGTCAGGAGGCAACTAATGAAAAACTGTTTTTT
J gene: TRBJ1-1; D gene: -; V gene: TRBV6-5; clone size: -; CDR3 protein: CASSPGSLEAFF; CDR3 DNA: TGTGCCAGCAGCCCCGGCAGCCTTGAAGCTTTCTTT
J gene: TRBJ1-2; D gene: -; V gene: TRBV2; clone size: -; CDR3 protein: CASGTNYGYTF; CDR3 DNA: TGTGCCAGCGGTACTAACTATGGCTACACCTTC
J gene: TRBJ2-3; D gene: -; V gene: TRBV6-5; clone size: -; CDR3 protein: CASSYSLGRDTQYF; CDR3 DNA: TGTGCCAGCAGTTACTCCCTGGGGAGAGATACGCAGTATTTT
J gene: TRBJ1-2; D gene: -; V gene: TRBV21-1; clone size: -; CDR3 protein: CASRIWTGESYTF; CDR3 DNA: TGTGCCAGCAGGATCTGGACAGGGGAAAGCTACACCTTC
J gene: TRBJ1-3; D gene: -; V gene: TRBV5-6; clone size: -; CDR3 protein: CASSLAVKPGNTIYF; CDR3 DNA: TGTGCCAGCAGCTTGGCCGTCAAGCCTGGAAACACCATATATTTT
J gene: TRBJ1-2; D gene: TRBD1; V gene: TRBV20-1; clone size: -; CDR3 protein: CSAPTGYGYTF; CDR3 DNA: TGCAGTGCGCCGACAGGGTATGGCTACACCTTC
J gene: TRBJ2-5; D gene: -; V gene: TRBV25-1; clone size: -; CDR3 protein: CASSEPTAQETQYF; CDR3 DNA: TGTGCCAGCAGTGAGCCGACAGCCCAAGAGACCCAGTACTTC
J gene: TRBJ2-5; D gene: -; V gene: TRBV5-6; clone size: -; CDR3 protein: CASSGETSQETQYF; CDR3 DNA: TGTGCCAGCAGCGGAGAGACGTCCCAAGAGACCCAGTACTTC
J gene: TRBJ1-6; D gene: -; V gene: TRBV5-8; clone size: -; CDR3 protein: CASSNHGRSSYNSPLHF; CDR3 DNA: TGTGCCAGCAGCAACCATGGACGGAGCTCCTATAATTCACCCCTCCACTTT
J gene: TRBJ1-5; D gene: -; V gene: TRBV30; clone size: -; CDR3 protein: CAWSAGLSNQPQHF; CDR3 DNA: TGTGCCTGGAGTGCCGGACTAAGCAATCAGCCCCAGCATTTT
J gene: TRBJ1-3; D gene: TRBD1; V gene: TRBV7-7; clone size: -; CDR3 protein: CASSLGGTGSGNTIYF; CDR3 DNA: TGTGCTAGCAGCTTAGGAGGGACAGGCTCTGGAAACACCATATATTTT
J gene: TRBJ2-7; D gene: -; V gene: TRBV14; clone size: -; CDR3 protein: CASSLRQAYEQYF; CDR3 DNA: TGTGCCAGCAGCCTCCGACAGGCCTACGAGCAGTACTTC
J gene: TRBJ2-7; D gene: TRBD2; V gene: TRBV7-9; clone size: -; CDR3 protein: CASSGESGDPYEQYF; CDR3 DNA: TGTGCCAGCAGCGGGGAGAGCGGGGACCCCTACGAGCAGTACTTC
J gene: TRBJ2-5; D gene: -; V gene: TRBV20-1; clone size: -; CDR3 protein: CSASAVETQYF; CDR3 DNA: TGCAGTGCCAGTGCCGTCGAGACCCAGTACTTC